These T cell receptor beta chains were read from a single sample in a study of cytomegalovirus exposure and HLA in healthy donors. Libraries were prepared by immunoSEQ multiplex PCR; TCRdb keeps only in-frame clonotypes and omits some of them. The sample comprises around 160,000 clones, around 73% of which are singletons, and 1.4% to 1.5% rests with the top ten. The sample consisted of PBMCs. These receptors all stem from a male donor in good health and CMV-seronegative. CDR3s include the opening cysteine and the closing phenylalanine or tryptophan. The D gene is left open where the match is weak. Clone size is stated in some rows and not others, as once, few, many or a class when expanded.

j_call d_call v_call clone_size cdr3_aa cdr3_nt
TRBJ2-2 - TRBV11-2 - CASSLFGQNTGELFF TGTGCCAGCAGCTTATTTGGACAGAACACCGGGGAGCTGTTTTTT
TRBJ2-3 TRBD1 TRBV5-4 few CASSYQQGTGTDTQYF TGTGCCAGCAGCTATCAACAGGGGACGGGCACAGATACGCAGTATTTT
TRBJ1-1 - TRBV18 - CASSEGGTEAFF TGTGCCAGCTCGGAGGGAGGAACTGAAGCTTTCTTT
TRBJ2-7 TRBD1 TRBV28 - CASSIIGDRDYEQYF TGTGCCAGCAGCATTATAGGGGACAGGGACTACGAGCAGTACTTC
TRBJ2-3 TRBD2 TRBV11-2 - CASSFSGGSADTQYF TGTGCCAGCAGCTTCAGCGGGGGGAGTGCAGATACGCAGTATTTT
TRBJ2-7 TRBD2 TRBV10-3 - CAISDKAGGGNEQYF TGTGCCATCAGTGATAAAGCGGGAGGCGGAAACGAGCAGTACTTC
TRBJ1-5 TRBD1 TRBV28 few CASSSDLQGAHQPQHF TGTGCCAGCAGTTCGGATCTACAGGGGGCTCATCAGCCCCAGCATTTT
TRBJ2-1 TRBD2 TRBV19 - CASSIVSGSIDEQFF TGTGCCAGTAGTATAGTTAGCGGGAGTATTGATGAGCAGTTCTTC
TRBJ1-2 - TRBV6-5 few CASSYSSQGSGYTF TGTGCCAGCAGTTACTCGAGTCAGGGGAGTGGCTACACCTTC
TRBJ1-2 - TRBV11-2 - CASSLGGTGTGYTF TGTGCCAGCAGCTTAGGGGGTACAGGGACTGGCTACACCTTC
TRBJ1-1 TRBD1 TRBV6-5 - CASFGTGGSVAEAFF TGTGCCAGCTTCGGGACAGGGGGCTCGGTGGCTGAAGCTTTCTTT
TRBJ2-6 TRBD2 TRBV18 - CASSRGLALSGANVLTF TGTGCCAGCTCACGAGGACTAGCCCTCTCTGGGGCCAACGTCCTGACTTTC
TRBJ1-4 TRBD1 TRBV27 - CASATGAGANEKLFF TGTGCCAGTGCTACAGGGGCAGGCGCTAATGAAAAACTGTTTTTT
TRBJ1-4 - TRBV5-3 few CARSLRHPRRFSGNEKLFF TGTGCCAGAAGCTTGCGTCACCCCCGTCGGTTCTCAGGGAATGAAAAACTGTTTTTT
TRBJ2-1 TRBD2 TRBV6-5 few CASSSRLAGGHNEQFF TGTGCCAGCAGTTCCCGACTAGCGGGGGGGCACAATGAGCAGTTCTTC
TRBJ2-7 TRBD1 TRBV6-1 - CASSAGQAYEQYF TGTGCCAGCAGTGCGGGACAGGCCTACGAGCAGTACTTC
TRBJ2-3 - TRBV10-3 few CAIKLGSTDTQYF TGTGCCATTAAACTAGGGAGCACAGATACGCAGTATTTT
TRBJ2-1 TRBD1 TRBV14 - CASSQGRQGIYNEQFF TGTGCCAGCAGCCAAGGGAGACAGGGGATTTACAATGAGCAGTTCTTC
TRBJ2-6 TRBD1 TRBV18 - CASSPEATGSGANVLTF TGTGCCAGCTCGCCCGAAGCGACAGGGTCCGGGGCCAACGTCCTGACTTTC
TRBJ1-1 TRBD1 TRBV6-1 - CASSAGQGAKTEAFF TGTGCCAGCAGCGCGGGACAGGGGGCGAAAACTGAAGCTTTCTTT
TRBJ1-4 - TRBV9 - CASSKQGIANEKLFF TGTGCCAGCAGCAAGCAGGGGATAGCTAATGAAAAACTGTTTTTT
TRBJ2-6 - TRBV28 - CASSWSAGANVLTF TGTGCCAGCAGCTGGAGCGCTGGGGCCAACGTCCTGACTTTC
TRBJ2-1 - TRBV5-1 - CASSLVGNDDEQFF TGCGCCAGCAGCTTGGTCGGGAACGATGATGAGCAGTTCTTC
TRBJ1-2 TRBD1 TRBV5-4 - CASSPGGNYGYTF TGTGCCAGCAGCCCAGGGGGCAACTATGGCTACACCTTC
TRBJ2-7 TRBD1 TRBV7-8 - CASSLASQGALDEQYF TGTGCCAGCAGCTTAGCCTCGCAGGGGGCTTTGGACGAGCAGTACTTC
TRBJ1-6 - TRBV19 - CASSIGSGSYNSPLHF TGTGCCAGTAGTATAGGAAGCGGCTCCTATAATTCACCCCTCCACTTT
TRBJ1-5 - TRBV27 - CASSPITGPIRNQPQHF TGTGCCAGCAGTCCGATTACAGGGCCCATACGCAATCAGCCCCAGCATTTT
TRBJ1-1 - TRBV29-1 - CSVVLEDTEAFF TGCAGCGTTGTCTTGGAGGACACTGAAGCTTTCTTT
TRBJ2-1 - TRBV30 few CAWSYGGPPFNEQFF TGTGCCTGGAGTTACGGGGGGCCCCCCTTTAATGAGCAGTTCTTC
TRBJ1-1 - TRBV6-6 - CASSDQGLDTEAFF TGTGCCAGCAGTGACCAGGGTTTGGACACTGAAGCTTTCTTT
TRBJ1-2 TRBD1 TRBV30 once CAWAGTGTYGYTF TGTGCCTGGGCCGGGACAGGGACCTATGGCTACACCTTC
TRBJ2-5 - TRBV27 - CASSLAGQGLETQYF TGTGCCAGCAGTCTAGCGGGACAGGGGCTCGAGACCCAGTACTTC
TRBJ2-3 TRBD2 TRBV6-6 - CASSFQLASDTQYF TGTGCCAGCAGTTTCCAACTAGCGTCAGATACGCAGTATTTT
TRBJ2-5 TRBD1 TRBV4-3 few CASSQNVATGQETQYF TGCGCCAGCAGCCAAAATGTTGCGACAGGGCAAGAGACCCAGTACTTC
TRBJ1-2 - TRBV28 - CASSFPGKDGGYTF TGTGCCAGCAGTTTCCCAGGGAAGGACGGTGGCTACACCTTC
TRBJ2-2 TRBD1 TRBV19 - CASSGGTGGTTGELFF TGTGCCAGTAGTGGAGGGACAGGGGGCACCACCGGGGAGCTGTTTTTT
TRBJ1-6 TRBD1 TRBV7-3 - CASSPTGNSPLHF TGTGCCAGCAGTCCGACAGGGAATTCACCCCTCCACTTT
TRBJ1-4 - TRBV6-1 - CASSVGQDEKLFF TGTGCCAGCAGTGTAGGACAAGATGAAAAACTGTTTTTT
TRBJ2-5 TRBD2 TRBV5-1 - CASSRGTSGAETQYF TGCGCCAGCAGCAGGGGGACTAGCGGGGCAGAGACCCAGTACTTC
TRBJ1-5 - TRBV28 - CASSSTWRNQPQHF TGTGCCAGCAGTTCCACTTGGCGGAATCAGCCCCAGCATTTT
TRBJ2-5 TRBD2 TRBV28 - CASSLAGVGETQYF TGTGCCAGCAGTTTAGCGGGAGTAGGAGAGACCCAGTACTTC
TRBJ1-5 - TRBV7-6 - CASSSGQPNQPQHF TGTGCCAGCAGCTCAGGACAACCCAATCAGCCCCAGCATTTT
TRBJ1-1 TRBD1 TRBV5-1 once CASSKGQGAGTEAFF TGCGCCAGCAGCAAGGGACAGGGGGCGGGCACTGAAGCTTTCTTT
TRBJ2-7 TRBD2 TRBV18 - CASSPPSRGSYEQYF TGTGCCAGCTCACCCCCCAGCCGCGGGAGTTACGAGCAGTACTTC
TRBJ1-1 - TRBV29-1 - CSVEIRTVEAFF TGCAGCGTTGAAATAAGAACAGTCGAAGCTTTCTTT
TRBJ1-1 - TRBV20-1 few CSAIYTEAFF TGCAGTGCTATCTACACTGAAGCTTTCTTT